Presented here are 21 T cell receptor beta chains from one specimen sequenced in a study of blood T cells in healthy people across ages. Together with a sample-barcoded 5' primer, a J-beta primer mix was included in a second PCR lasting roughly 6 to 12 cycles. TCRdb processed the 5' RACE reads anew with MiXCR; each CDR3 protein has one entry. The sample carries about 680,000 distinct CDR3 sequences, approximately 50% recorded once. Material for sequencing was blood. These receptor sequences come from a woman aged 55 to 70 in good health.

Comments on this clonotype: A clone one base away is much larger, so this may be a read error. The V and J genes are TRBV5-1 and TRBJ2-1; 7 bases agree with TRBD1. Germline V gene sequence: CDR1 SGHRS, CDR2 YFSETQ. Unmatched junction bases numbered 5, after V lost 0 bases and J lost 5 bases. The CDR3 loop spans 15 amino acids. The CDR3, as DNA: TGCGCCAGCAGCTTGGAGGGACAGCTCCACAATGAGCAGTTCTTC. This translates into CASSLEGQLHNEQFF.

In this sample, this clonotype turned up a few times. The genes are TRBV29-1 and TRBJ1-4, with unresolved D. This CDR3 contains 11 residues. Germline CDR1 SQVTM, CDR2 ANQGSEA. V gave up 7 bases and J gave up 8 bases, with 11 bases separating them. CDR3 sequence (DNA): TGCAGCGGGCAAATAGGGGAAAAACTGTTTTTT. Translated: CSGQIGEKLFF.

This sequence joins TRBV9 and TRBJ2-1; possibly TRBD1 for D (6 bases). The CDR3 sequence is 14 residues long. V gave up 2 bases and J gave up 5 bases, with 11 bases separating them. The V gene's germline CDR1 is SGDLS and CDR2 YYNGEE. CDR3 loop: CASSVQGQDNEQFF. Here the CDR3 DNA reads TGTGCCAGCAGCGTTCAGGGGCAAGACAATGAGCAGTTCTTC.

This clonotype appeared a few times. The chain has TRBV7-2 and TRBJ2-5, with D possibly called TRBD1 or TRBD2 (5 bases each). The V end was cut by 8 bases, the J end by 2 bases, with 18 bases between. This CDR3 region has 15 residues. Germline CDR1 is SGHTA and CDR2 is FQGNSA. CDR3 bases: TGTGCCAGCCAGCTAGCAGGGCGTTGGCAAGAGACCCAGTACTTC. It is translated as CASQLAGRWQETQYF.

The sample holds one count of this clonotype. V and J are TRBV5-1 and TRBJ2-7, with D perhaps TRBD1 or TRBD2 (5 bases each). Judging by the DNA end, TRBJ2-4 fits better; the J call may be wrong. This CDR3 contains 17 residues. Germline lookup yields CDR1 SGHRS and CDR2 YFSETQ. The DNA for the CDR3 is TGCGCCAGCAGCTTGGCAGGGACCCAACTGACCAAAAACATTCAGTACTTC. It is translated as CASSLAGTQLTKNIQYF.

This clonotype was detected many times. The rearrangement joins TRBV4-2 to TRBJ2-7; 7 bases fit TRBD1. The CDR3 is made up of 14 amino acids. J lost 2 bases, V lost 1 base, and 2 bases had no gene match. CDR1 is LGHNA, CDR2 YNFKEQ, per germline. The CDR3, as DNA: TGTGCCAGCAGCCAAGTGGGACAGCCCTACGAGCAGTACTTC. As protein: CASSQVGQPYEQYF.

This clonotype has more than one count but fewer than ten. The rearrangement uses TRBV4-2 and TRBJ2-7; D possibly corresponds to TRBD1 (6 bases). This CDR3 region has 14 residues. Between the trimmed V and J ends, which lost 2 bases and 3 bases, there was a span of 11 bases. Germline V gives CDR1 LGHNA, CDR2 YNFKEQ. CDR3: CASSQTGNYYEQYF. In DNA, the CDR3 is TGTGCCAGCAGCCAAACAGGGAACTACTACGAGCAGTACTTC.

This clonotype was seen only once. The V gene is TRBV7-3, the J gene TRBJ2-1, with D tentatively TRBD2 (6 bases). Looked up from germline, CDR1 is SGHTA and CDR2 is FQGTGA. This CDR3 region has 16 residues. Trimming took 2 bases from V and 7 from J, leaving 18 bases between them. The DNA of the CDR3 is TGTGCCAGCAGCTTAGTTTTCGGAGGGCCGTATAATGAGCAGTTCTTC. Translating it yields CASSLVFGGPYNEQFF.

The chain carries TRBV29-1 and TRBJ2-7, with D perhaps matching TRBD1 (8 bases). V lost 7 bases and J 7 bases, leaving 32 bases between the germline ends. This CDR3 is built from 17 residues. The V gene's germline CDR1 is SQVTM and CDR2 ANQGSEA. The CDR3 loop reads CSALTGDGGRGSNEQYF. CDR3 in DNA: TGCAGCGCCCTGACAGGGGATGGCGGGAGAGGTTCTAATGAGCAGTACTTC.

This clonotype occurred a few times. The V and J genes are TRBV10-3 and TRBJ1-1, with D possibly TRBD1 on 5 matching bases. Germline assignment: CDR1 ENHRY and CDR2 SYGVKD. The CDR3 runs 12 residues. V lost 3 bases, J lost 6 bases, and 8 bases lay in between. The CDR3 sequence: CAISDRGPEAFF. The CDR3 DNA is TGTGCCATCAGTGATAGGGGCCCTGAAGCTTTCTTT.

CDR3 DNA sequence: TGCGCCAGCAGCCCAGGACAGGGGGCGGGGGATACGCAGTATTTT. This sequence encodes CASSPGQGAGDTQYF. The J gene is TRBJ2-3, the V gene TRBV4-3; 11 nucleotides match TRBD1. The CDR3 has 15 residues. Germline values: CDR1 LGHNA, CDR2 YSLEER. J lost 6 bases, V lost 4 bases, and 6 bases had no gene match.

V and J are TRBV12-3 or TRBV12-4 and TRBJ2-5; 8 bases map to TRBD2. The J call is doubtful: the DNA matches TRBJ2-1 better. This CDR3 comprises 16 residues. CDR3 sequence: CASSLGRGRMQETQFF. The CDR3 DNA is TGTGCCAGCAGTTTGGGACGCGGGAGGATGCAAGAGACCCAGTTCTTC.

V and J are TRBV30 and TRBJ2-3, with 7 bases matching TRBD2. CDR3 size: 15 residues. Germline-derived CDR1 and CDR2 are GTSNPN and SVGIG (reference sequence). The J segment lost 4 bases and the V segment lost 2 bases, leaving 9 bases of the junction unmatched. The CDR3 DNA sequence: TGTGCCTGGAGTCCTACTAGCGCGGAGGCAGATACGCAGTATTTT. As protein: CAWSPTSAEADTQYF.

V gene TRBV4-3 combines with J gene TRBJ1-4, with 7 positions matching TRBD1. The J segment lost 8 bases and the V segment lost 0 bases, leaving 9 bases of the junction unmatched. CDR3 size: 16 residues. Germline V gene sequence: CDR1 LGHNA, CDR2 YSLEER. In nucleotides, the CDR3 is TGCGCCAGCAGCCAAGATATAGGGGGCTTGGGGGAAAAACTGTTTTTT. Its translation is CASSQDIGGLGEKLFF.

J is TRBJ2-1 and V is TRBV7-2; D gene unclear. CDR1 SGHTA and CDR2 FQGNSA come from the germline V gene. Trimming shortened V by 5 bases and J by 4 bases, and 15 bases separated the two germline ends. The CDR3 is 15 residues long. CDR3 sequence (DNA): TGTGCCAGCAGCACCCGTAGGGTCGGGTACAATGAGCAGTTCTTC. Amino acid sequence: CASSTRRVGYNEQFF.

The chain is built from TRBV12-3 or TRBV12-4 and TRBJ2-5; D unresolved. The CDR3 is 12 amino acids. V lost 5 bases to trimming and J lost 5 bases, with 9 bases between them. The CDR3 reads CASSRVRETQYF. CDR3 DNA: TGTGCCAGCAGTCGGGTTCGTGAGACCCAGTACTTC.

This chain connects TRBV6-5 to TRBJ2-7; 7 nucleotides line up with TRBD1. CDR3 length equals 15 residues. The germline gives CDR1 MNHEY, CDR2 SVGAGI. Trimming at V came to 2 bases and at J to 2 bases, leaving 6 bases not matched to a gene. The CDR3 DNA reads TGTGCCAGCAGTTACAACCACAGGGGCCCCTACGAGCAGTACTTC. Its translation is CASSYNHRGPYEQYF.

This clonotype was seen a few times. The chain employs TRBV7-9 and TRBJ1-1; 7 nucleotides align to TRBD1. The CDR3 has 15 residues. Germline V gene lookup returns CDR1 SEHNR and CDR2 FQNEAQ (reference sequence). With V trimmed by 2 bases and J by 3 bases, 6 bases remained unmatched. CDR3 in amino acids: CASSLSRQGDTEAFF. CDR3 DNA sequence: TGTGCCAGCAGCTTAAGCAGGCAGGGGGACACTGAAGCTTTCTTT.

Many counts were recorded for this clonotype. The CDR3 DNA sequence: TGTGCCTGTCGAGGTAGCGGGGACGAGCAGTACTTC. Translation gives CACRGSGDEQYF. The chain uses TRBV24-1 and TRBJ2-7, with 8 bases identical to TRBD2. The CDR3 loop spans 12 amino acids. CDR1 is KGHDR, CDR2 SFDVKD, per germline. J lost 5 bases, V lost 12 bases, and 8 bases had no gene match.

This clonotype was seen at least ten times. The V and J genes are TRBV7-2 and TRBJ2-7; TRBD2 is a possible D gene (6 bases). The CDR3 is made up of 13 amino acids. Germline V gene lookup returns CDR1 SGHTA and CDR2 FQGNSA. Trimming pared 1 base from V and 6 bases from J, leaving 10 bases between. This CDR3 is CASSLGRELEQYF. In DNA, the CDR3 is TGTGCCAGCAGCTTAGGACGGGAGCTCGAGCAGTACTTC.

On this clonotype: At one end, the junction sequence differs from germline, possibly due to a read error. The CDR3 DNA sequence: TGTGCCTGCAGCAGATACAGGGCCTACGAGCAGTACTTC. It codes for CACSRYRAYEQYF. The chain uses TRBV7-8 and TRBJ2-7, with D maybe TRBD1 (6 bases). Germline V gives CDR1 SGHVS, CDR2 FQNEAQ. This CDR3 contains 13 residues.